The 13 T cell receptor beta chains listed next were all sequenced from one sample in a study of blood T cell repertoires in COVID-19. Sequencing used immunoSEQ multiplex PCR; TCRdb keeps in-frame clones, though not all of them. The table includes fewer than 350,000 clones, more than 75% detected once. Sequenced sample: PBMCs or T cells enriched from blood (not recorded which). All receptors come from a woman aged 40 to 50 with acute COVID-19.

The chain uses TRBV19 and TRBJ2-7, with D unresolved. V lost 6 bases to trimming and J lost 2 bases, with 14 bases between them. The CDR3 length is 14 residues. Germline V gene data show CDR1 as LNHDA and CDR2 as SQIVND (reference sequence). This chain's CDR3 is CASSPAEITYEQYF. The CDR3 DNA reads TGTGCCAGTAGCCCCGCTGAGATCACCTACGAGCAGTACTTC.

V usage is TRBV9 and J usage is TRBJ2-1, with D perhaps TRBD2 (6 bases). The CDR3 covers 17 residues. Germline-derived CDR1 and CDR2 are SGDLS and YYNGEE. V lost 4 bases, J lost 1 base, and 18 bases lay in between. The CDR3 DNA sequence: TGTGCCAGCAGCTCGTCCGGGACTCCGTTTTCCTACAATGAGCAGTTCTTC. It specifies CASSSSGTPFSYNEQFF.

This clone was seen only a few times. CDR3 in DNA: TGTGCCAGCAGCGGGCGCCATCAAGAGACCCAGTACTTC. Translated: CASSGRHQETQYF. The chain uses TRBV7-8 and TRBJ2-5; D remains ambiguous. This CDR3 spans 13 amino acids. V was cut by 5 bases and J by 2 bases, with 9 bases left in between. From germline, CDR1 is SGHVS and CDR2 FQNEAQ.

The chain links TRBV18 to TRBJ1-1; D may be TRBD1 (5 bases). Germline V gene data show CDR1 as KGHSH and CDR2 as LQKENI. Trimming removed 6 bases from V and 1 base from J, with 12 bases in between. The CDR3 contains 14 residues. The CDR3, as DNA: TGTGCCAGCTCTATGACAGCGTCGAACACTGAAGCTTTCTTT. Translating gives CASSMTASNTEAFF.

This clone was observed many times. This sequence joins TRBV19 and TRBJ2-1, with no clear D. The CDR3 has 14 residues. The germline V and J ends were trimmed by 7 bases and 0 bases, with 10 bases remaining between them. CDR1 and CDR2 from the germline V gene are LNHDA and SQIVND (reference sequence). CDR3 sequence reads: CASIGPSSYNEQFF. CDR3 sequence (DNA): TGTGCCAGTATTGGCCCTAGCTCCTACAATGAGCAGTTCTTC. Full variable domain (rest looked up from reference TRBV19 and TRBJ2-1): DGGITQSPKYLFRKEGQNVTLSCEQNLNHDAMYWYRQDPGQGLRLIYYSQIVNDFQKGDIAEGYSVSREKKESFPLTVTSAQKNPTAFYLCASIGPSSYNEQFFGPGTRLTVL.

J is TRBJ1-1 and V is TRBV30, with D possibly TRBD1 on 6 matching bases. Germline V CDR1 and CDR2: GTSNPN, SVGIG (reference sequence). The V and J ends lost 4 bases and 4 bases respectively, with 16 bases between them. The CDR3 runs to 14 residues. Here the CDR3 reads CAWIFGGLGTEAFF. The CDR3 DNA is TGTGCCTGGATTTTCGGGGGGCTAGGCACTGAAGCTTTCTTT.

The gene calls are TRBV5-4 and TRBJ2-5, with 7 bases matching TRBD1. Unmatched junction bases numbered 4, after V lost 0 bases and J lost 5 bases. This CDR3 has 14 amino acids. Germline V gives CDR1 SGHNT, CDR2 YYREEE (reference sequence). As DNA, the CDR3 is TGTGCCAGCAGCTTGGAAGGGGGCGCGGAGACCCAGTACTTC. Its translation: CASSLEGGAETQYF.

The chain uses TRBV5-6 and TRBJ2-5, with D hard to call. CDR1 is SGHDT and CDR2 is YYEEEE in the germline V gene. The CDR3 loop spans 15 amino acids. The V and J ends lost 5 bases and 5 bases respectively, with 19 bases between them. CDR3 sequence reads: CASRSRFSTVETQYF. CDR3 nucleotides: TGTGCCAGCAGGTCCAGGTTCAGCACGGTTGAGACCCAGTACTTC.

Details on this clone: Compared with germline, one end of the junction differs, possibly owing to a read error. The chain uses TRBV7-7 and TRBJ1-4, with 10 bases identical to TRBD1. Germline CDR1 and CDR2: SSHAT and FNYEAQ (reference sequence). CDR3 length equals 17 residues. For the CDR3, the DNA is TGTGCTAGCAGCTCTTACCCCCGGGACAGGGGTAGCGAAAAACTGTTTTTT. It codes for CASSSYPRDRGSEKLFF. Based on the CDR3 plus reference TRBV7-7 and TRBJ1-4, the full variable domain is GAGVSQSPRYKVTKRGQDVTLRCDPISSHATLYWYQQALGQGPEFLTYFNYEAQPDKSGLPSDRFSAERPEGSISTLTIQRTEQRDSAMYRCASSSYPRDRGSEKLFFGSGTQLSVL.

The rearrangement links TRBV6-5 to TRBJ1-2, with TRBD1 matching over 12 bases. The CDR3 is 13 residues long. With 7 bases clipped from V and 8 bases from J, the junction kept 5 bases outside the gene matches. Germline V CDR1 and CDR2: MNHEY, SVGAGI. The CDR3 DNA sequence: TGTGCCAGCACCGGGACAGGGGGCTGGGGCTACACCTTC. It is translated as CASTGTGGWGYTF.

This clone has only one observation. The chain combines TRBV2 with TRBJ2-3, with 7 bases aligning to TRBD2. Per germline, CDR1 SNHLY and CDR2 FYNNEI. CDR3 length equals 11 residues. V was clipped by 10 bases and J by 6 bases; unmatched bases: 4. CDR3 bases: TGTGCCATCGCGGGAGAGGATACGCAGTATTTT. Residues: CAIAGEDTQYF.

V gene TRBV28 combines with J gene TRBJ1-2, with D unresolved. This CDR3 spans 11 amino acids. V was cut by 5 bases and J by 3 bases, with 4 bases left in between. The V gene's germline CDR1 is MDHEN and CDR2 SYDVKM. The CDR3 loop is CASSPDYGYTF. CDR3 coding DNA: TGTGCCAGCAGTCCCGACTATGGCTACACCTTC.

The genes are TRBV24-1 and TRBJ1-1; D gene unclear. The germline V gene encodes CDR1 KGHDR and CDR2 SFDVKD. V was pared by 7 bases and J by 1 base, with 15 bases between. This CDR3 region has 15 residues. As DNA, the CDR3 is TGTGCCACCAGGGACGGATCGCGGGCGAACACTGAAGCTTTCTTT. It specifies CATRDGSRANTEAFF.